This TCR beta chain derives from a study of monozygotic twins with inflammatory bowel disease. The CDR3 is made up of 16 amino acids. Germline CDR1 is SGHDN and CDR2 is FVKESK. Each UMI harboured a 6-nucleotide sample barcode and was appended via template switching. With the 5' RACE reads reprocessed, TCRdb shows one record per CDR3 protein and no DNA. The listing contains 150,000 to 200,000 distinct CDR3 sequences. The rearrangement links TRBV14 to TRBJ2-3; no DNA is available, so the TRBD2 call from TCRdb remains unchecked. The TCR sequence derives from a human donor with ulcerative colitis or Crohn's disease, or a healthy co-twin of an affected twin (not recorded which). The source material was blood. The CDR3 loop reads CASSLSGSGDTDTQYF.